Shown below are 23 T cell receptor beta chains from a single sample sequenced in a study of identical twins. One entry per CDR3 protein results from TCRdb running MiXCR on the 5' RACE reads. Altogether nearly 900,000 distinct CDR3 sequences are present, over 9% being singletons, with the ten largest covering around 1.6%. The same sample was also studied in work on yellow fever vaccine responses in identical twins.

Sequences were obtained from PBMCs. These receptors were collected from a woman younger than 30 in good health.

The chain carries TRBV3-1 and TRBJ2-7; 7 positions match TRBD2. Trimming removed 3 bases from V and 9 bases from J; junction bases left unmatched: 5. CDR1 LGHDT and CDR2 YNNKEL come from the germline V gene (reference sequence). The CDR3 totals 12 residues. The CDR3 region is CASSQREFRQYF. The CDR3 nucleotides read TGTGCCAGCAGCCAGCGGGAGTTTAGGCAGTACTTC.

The table lists this clonotype with a few counts. CDR3 sequence: CASSLTGVGDTQYF. CDR3 nucleotides: TGTGCCAGCAGTCTGACAGGGGTAGGGGATACGCAGTATTTT. The V gene is TRBV28, the J gene TRBJ2-3; 8 nucleotides line up with TRBD1. J gave up 6 bases and V 5 bases, and 7 bases lay outside the gene matches. Germline V gene data show CDR1 as MDHEN and CDR2 as SYDVKM. This CDR3 has 14 residues. The full variable domain, completed using reference TRBV28 and TRBJ2-3, is DVKVTQSSRYLVKRTGEKVFLECVQDMDHENMFWYRQDPGLGLRLIYFSYDVKMKEKGDIPEGYSVSREKKERFSLILESASTNQTSMYLCASSLTGVGDTQYFGPGTRLTVL.

The chain links TRBV4-1 to TRBJ2-7; D could derive from TRBD1 or TRBD2 (5 bases each). Germline-derived CDR1 and CDR2 are MGHRA and YSYEKL. The CDR3 runs to 16 residues. With 5 bases removed from V and 2 bases from J, the gap between germline ends came to 19 bases. In nucleotides, the CDR3 is TGCGCCAGCAGCGCGACACCATTCGGGACCCCCTACGAGCAGTACTTC. Its protein is CASSATPFGTPYEQYF.

This chain joins TRBV16 and TRBJ2-1; 8 bases fit TRBD2. The ends lost 1 base at V and 4 bases at J; junction bases unmatched: 9. The CDR3 runs 17 residues. CDR1 KGHSY and CDR2 FQNENV come from the germline V gene. In nucleotides, the CDR3 is TGTGCCAGCAGCCAATACCCTTTGGGACTAGTATACAATGAGCAGTTCTTC. Translation gives CASSQYPLGLVYNEQFF.

Only a few counts were recorded for this clonotype. The chain carries TRBV9 and TRBJ2-1; 13 positions agree with TRBD2. Germline V CDR1 and CDR2: SGDLS, YYNGEE. CDR3 length: 18 residues. The ends lost 0 bases at V and 8 bases at J; junction bases unmatched: 11. CDR3 DNA sequence: TGTGCCAGCAGCGTAGCTAAAGGACTAGCGGGAGTATTTGATGAGCAGTTCTTC. This gives the protein CASSVAKGLAGVFDEQFF.

The rearrangement joins TRBV10-3 to TRBJ2-2; no definite D call. Deletions cut 6 bases from V and 4 bases from J, with 18 bases between. CDR1 and CDR2 from the germline V gene are ENHRY and SYGVKD. This CDR3 has 16 amino acids. The CDR3 DNA is TGTGCCATCAGGGGCAGCGACCTCTTTAGCACCGGGGAGCTGTTTTTT. This translates into CAIRGSDLFSTGELFF.

This clonotype has ten or more counts. The rearrangement links TRBV5-6 to TRBJ2-1, with D perhaps TRBD2 (6 bases). The ends were cut back, 3 bases at V and 9 bases at J, with 13 bases in the middle. The CDR3 contains 13 residues. Germline V gene lookup returns CDR1 SGHDT and CDR2 YYEEEE. CDR3 in amino acids: CASSSTSISEQFF. The CDR3 DNA reads TGTGCCAGCAGCTCGACTAGTATAAGTGAGCAGTTCTTC.

This clonotype came up many times. CDR3 nucleotides: TGTGCCAGCAGTCCCCCTGCGGGGGCTGGGGGCTACGAGCAGTACGTC. It yields the protein CASSPPAGAGGYEQYV. This chain connects TRBV12-3 or TRBV12-4 to TRBJ2-7, with TRBD2 as a possible D gene (7 bases). The CDR3 consists of 16 residues. The V end was cut by 5 bases, the J end by 3 bases, with 20 bases between.

V is TRBV5-5 and J is TRBJ2-7; unclear D gene. The V gene lost 4 bases and the J gene lost 4 bases, with 21 bases spanning the gap. The CDR3 loop spans 16 amino acids. Per the germline V gene, CDR1 is SGHKS and CDR2 is YYEKEE (reference sequence). In DNA, the CDR3 is TGTGCCAGCAGCGCCGGCGACCAGGACGAACAATACGAGCAGTACGTC. Protein product: CASSAGDQDEQYEQYV.

V gene TRBV7-2 combines with J gene TRBJ2-1, with 11 bases fitting TRBD2. Unmatched junction bases numbered 8, after V lost 4 bases and J lost 9 bases. The CDR3 spans 15 residues. Germline lookup yields CDR1 SGHTA and CDR2 FQGNSA. In DNA, the CDR3 is TGTGCCAGCAGCTCTTCCGGGACTAGCGGTGCTGAGCAGTTCTTC. Translating gives CASSSSGTSGAEQFF.

In its sample, this clonotype was seen many times. This chain links TRBV6-6 with TRBJ1-2, with TRBD1 matching over 8 bases. With 2 bases clipped from V and 6 bases from J, the junction kept 2 bases outside the gene matches. This CDR3 is 13 amino acids long. Germline CDR1 MNHNY, CDR2 SVGAGI (reference sequence). This CDR3 reads CASSYAGGDGYTF. For the CDR3, the DNA is TGTGCCAGCAGTTACGCAGGGGGCGATGGCTACACCTTC.

This clonotype was seen a handful of times. V is TRBV5-1 and J is TRBJ2-7; D uncertain. This CDR3 is built from 13 residues. V was trimmed by 0 bases and J by 6 bases, leaving 10 bases between them. The V gene's germline CDR1 is SGHRS and CDR2 YFSETQ. The CDR3 coding sequence is TGCGCCAGCAGCTTGGAAAGGATGGGCGAGCAGTACTTC. Protein: CASSLERMGEQYF.

The table lists this clonotype with a few counts. The chain's CDR3 is CSVEAKQGVIETQYF. CDR3 nucleotide sequence: TGCAGCGTTGAAGCAAAACAGGGGGTGATAGAGACCCAGTACTTC. This chain links TRBV29-1 with TRBJ2-5, with 8 bases that match TRBD1. CDR3 length: 15 amino acids. Germline V gene data show CDR1 as SQVTM and CDR2 as ANQGSEA. With 1 base clipped from V and 4 bases from J, the junction kept 8 bases outside the gene matches.

The genes are TRBV3-1 and TRBJ2-1, with 11 nucleotides matching TRBD2. Trimming at V came to 8 bases and at J to 13 bases, leaving 7 bases not matched to a gene. CDR3 size: 12 residues. Germline V CDR1 and CDR2: LGHDT, YNNKEL (reference sequence). CDR3 sequence (DNA): TGTGCCAGCGTGTCTAGCGGGGGGCCTCAGTTCTTC. It codes for CASVSSGGPQFF.

This chain links TRBV18 with TRBJ2-7, with 9 bases that match TRBD1. Germline V gene lookup returns CDR1 KGHSH and CDR2 LQKENI. The CDR3 extends over 16 amino acids. V lost 5 bases to trimming and J lost 2 bases; unmatched junction nucleotides: 10. CDR3 in DNA: TGTGCCAGCTCATCCGTTCCGGGACAGGGCCCCTACGAGCAGTACTTC. The encoded protein is CASSSVPGQGPYEQYF.

The rearrangement links TRBV5-1 to TRBJ2-7; 8 bases are a match to TRBD2. Germline V gene data show CDR1 as SGHRS and CDR2 as YFSETQ. J lost 2 bases, V lost 4 bases, and 20 bases had no gene match. The length of the CDR3 is 19 residues. The CDR3 region has the DNA TGCGCCAGCAGCACCGGTCGACGAAGCGGGACTAGGATACCCTACGAGCAGTACTTC. It translates to CASSTGRRSGTRIPYEQYF.

This clonotype was detected a few times. In DNA, the CDR3 is TGCAGTGCGAAATCCGGGGTGTACACCATATATTTT. Its protein product is CSAKSGVYTIYF. This chain links TRBV20-1 with TRBJ1-3; D remains unclear. The length of the CDR3 is 12 residues. CDR1 DFQATT and CDR2 SNEGSKA come from the germline V gene (reference sequence). V lost 6 bases and J lost 8, with 14 bases in between.

The chain is built from TRBV20-1 and TRBJ2-2; 9 bases match TRBD1. Germline values: CDR1 DFQATT, CDR2 SNEGSKA (reference sequence). There are 15 residues in the CDR3. V was clipped by 2 bases and J by 3 bases; unmatched bases: 4. CDR3 bases: TGCAGTGCTAGACCGGGACAGGGCCACACCGGGGAGCTGTTTTTT. Translating it yields CSARPGQGHTGELFF.

Only a few counts were recorded for this clonotype. The genes are TRBV5-1 and TRBJ2-1; 8 bases are a match to TRBD1. Germline V lookup: CDR1 SGHRS, CDR2 YFSETQ. The ends lost 2 bases at V and 7 bases at J; junction bases unmatched: 5. This CDR3 contains 14 residues. As DNA, the CDR3 is TGCGCCAGCAGCTTTCCGGACAGGGTTAATGAGCAGTTCTTC. It is translated as CASSFPDRVNEQFF.

The genes are TRBV12-3 or TRBV12-4 and TRBJ2-5; 7 positions agree with TRBD2. The trim removed 2 bases at V and 5 bases at J, leaving 14 bases unmatched. The CDR3 covers 17 residues. DNA of the CDR3: TGTGCCAGCAGTTTAAGATTGGGCGGGAGCCCGAGGGAGACCCAGTACTTC. It translates to CASSLRLGGSPRETQYF.

This clonotype was observed many times. This rearrangement joins TRBV7-9 to TRBJ1-1; TRBD1 might be the D (5 bases). Looked up from germline, CDR1 is SEHNR and CDR2 is FQNEAQ (reference sequence). The CDR3 extends over 11 amino acids. Trimming cost V 6 bases and J 7 bases, with 9 bases left between them. The CDR3 protein is CASREGREAFF. The CDR3 DNA reads as TGTGCCAGCAGGGAGGGGCGTGAAGCTTTCTTT.

This clonotype was recorded a few times. This rearrangement joins TRBV20-1 to TRBJ2-3; the match to TRBD2 covers 15 bases. V lost 3 bases, J lost 5 bases, and 6 bases stayed unmatched. The CDR3 loop spans 16 amino acids. CDR1 and CDR2 (germline): DFQATT, SNEGSKA (reference sequence). CDR3 protein: CSASNGLAGGVDTQYF. The CDR3, as DNA: TGCAGTGCTAGTAACGGACTAGCGGGGGGGGTAGATACGCAGTATTTT.

This clonotype was counted between two and nine times. The chain's CDR3 is CASRFGTESYEQYF. In nucleotides, the CDR3 is TGCGCCAGCAGGTTTGGGACGGAGTCCTACGAGCAGTACTTC. The chain links TRBV5-1 to TRBJ2-7; either TRBD1 or TRBD2 may supply D (5 bases each). The V end lost 5 bases, the J end lost 1 base, and 13 bases lay between the germline ends. The CDR3 is made up of 14 amino acids. Germline V gene sequence: CDR1 SGHRS, CDR2 YFSETQ.